The 6 T cell receptor beta chains presented below share a single source sample, sequenced in a study of OX40 agonist ivuxolimab in advanced cancers. Assay: immunoSEQ multiplex PCR; the TCRdb copy retains only in-frame clones and omits some. Of about 140,000 clones listed, around nine tenths are singletons. Sample: CD4+ or CD8+ T cells sorted from blood, taken in a trial of the OX40 agonist ivuxolimab. The receptors derive from an adult with an advanced solid tumor such as melanoma, head and neck, liver or kidney cancer.

This sequence joins TRBV29-1 and TRBJ1-2; 12 bases align to TRBD1. V shed 6 bases, J shed 4 bases, and the junction held 9 bases outside the gene matches. Per the germline V gene, CDR1 is SQVTM and CDR2 is ANQGSEA. This CDR3 comprises 15 residues. This CDR3 reads CSVGTGGRGGYGYTF. CDR3 in DNA: TGCAGCGTAGGGACAGGGGGCAGAGGGGGCTATGGCTACACCTTC. Looking up the rest from reference TRBV29-1 and TRBJ1-2 gives the full variable domain: SAVISQKPSRDICQRGTSLTIQCQVDSQVTMMFWYRQQPGQSLTLIATANQGSEATYESGFVIDKFPISRPNLTFSTLTVSNMSPEDSSIYLCSVGTGGRGGYGYTFGSGTRLTVV.

This chain joins TRBV19 and TRBJ1-1, with D unresolved. The CDR3 covers 17 residues. Germline CDR1 reads LNHDA; CDR2 reads SQIVND (reference sequence). The V end was cut by 3 bases, the J end by 0 bases, with 17 bases between. Here the CDR3 reads CASSMRPPGSMNTEAFF. CDR3 nucleotides: TGTGCCAGTAGTATGCGACCACCTGGGAGCATGAACACTGAAGCTTTCTTT.

The CDR3 nucleotides read TGTGCCAGCACAGCCAGGGAGGCTGAAGCTTTCTTT. It encodes CASTAREAEAFF. The chain joins TRBV28 to TRBJ1-1; perhaps TRBD1 as D (5 bases). The CDR3 is made up of 12 amino acids. Trimming cost V 7 bases and J 6 bases, with 12 bases left between them. Germline CDR1 is MDHEN and CDR2 is SYDVKM. Looking up the rest from reference TRBV28 and TRBJ1-1 gives the full variable domain: DVKVTQSSRYLVKRTGEKVFLECVQDMDHENMFWYRQDPGLGLRLIYFSYDVKMKEKGDIPEGYSVSREKKERFSLILESASTNQTSMYLCASTAREAEAFFGQGTRLTVV.

The chain has TRBV28 and TRBJ2-3, with a tentative D call TRBD1 (5 bases). CDR1 is MDHEN, CDR2 SYDVKM, per germline. The CDR3 extends over 14 amino acids. V lost 7 bases and J 1 base, leaving 12 bases between the germline ends. This chain's CDR3 is CASNTPGRTDTQYF. CDR3 nucleotides: TGTGCCAGCAATACCCCAGGGCGCACAGATACGCAGTATTTT.

The chain combines TRBV6-6 with TRBJ2-1; a possible D gene is TRBD2 (6 bases). Germline V lookup: CDR1 MNHNY, CDR2 SVGAGI (reference sequence). Trimming removed 4 bases at V and 8 bases at J, with 18 bases between. The CDR3 is 15 residues long. The CDR3 protein is CASSSLVGGGHEQFF. The CDR3 DNA reads TGTGCCAGCAGTTCCCTCGTTGGAGGAGGGCATGAGCAGTTCTTC.

The chain uses TRBV28 and TRBJ1-5, with D uncertain. In germline, CDR1 is MDHEN, CDR2 SYDVKM. The V and J ends lost 10 bases and 1 base respectively, with 8 bases between them. The CDR3 runs to 12 residues. The CDR3 reads CATRKSNQPQHF. In nucleotides, the CDR3 is TGTGCCACTAGAAAGAGCAATCAGCCCCAGCATTTT.